This TCR beta chain appears in the sequencing data of a study of CD8+CD57+ T cells in acquired aplastic anemia. Whole-study context: DNA from sorted CD4+ and CD8+ cells averaged 3.2 ug.

The template used for profiling TCR beta VDJ and CDR3 was genomic DNA. TCRdb recomputed calls from the reads with MiXCR, one row per CDR3 protein. The sample contains 400,000 to 500,000 distinct CDR3 sequences, about two thirds of which appear only once. The germline V gene has CDR1 WNHNN and CDR2 SYGVQD (reference sequence). The CDR3 contains 14 residues. With respect to this clonotype: Mismatch with germline at one junction end may stem from a read error.

The clonotype comes from a human donor in good health, serving as a control. Specimen: sorted CD4+, CD8+, or CD8+CD57+ T cells (not recorded which) from PBMCs. This sequence joins TRBV10-1 and TRBJ2-2; 8 bases align to TRBD1. Written as DNA, the CDR3 is TGTGCCAGCAGTGGGGGACAGGCCTTCGGGGTGGTGTTTTTT. This translates into CASSGGQAFGVVFF.